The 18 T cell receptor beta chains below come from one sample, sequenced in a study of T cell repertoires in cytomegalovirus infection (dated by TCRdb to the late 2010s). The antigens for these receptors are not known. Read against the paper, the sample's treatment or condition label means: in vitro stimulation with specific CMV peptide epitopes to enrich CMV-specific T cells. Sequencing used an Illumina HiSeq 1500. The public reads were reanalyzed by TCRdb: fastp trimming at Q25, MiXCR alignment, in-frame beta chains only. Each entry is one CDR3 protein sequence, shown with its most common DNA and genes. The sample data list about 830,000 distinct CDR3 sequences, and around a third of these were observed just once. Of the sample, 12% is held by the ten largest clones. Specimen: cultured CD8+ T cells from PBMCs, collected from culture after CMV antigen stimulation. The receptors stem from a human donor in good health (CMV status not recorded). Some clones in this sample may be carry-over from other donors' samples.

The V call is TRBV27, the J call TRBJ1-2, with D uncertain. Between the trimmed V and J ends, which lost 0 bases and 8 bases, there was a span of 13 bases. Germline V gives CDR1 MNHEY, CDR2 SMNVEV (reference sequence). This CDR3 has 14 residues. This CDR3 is CASSLSLGNLGYTF. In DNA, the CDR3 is TGTGCCAGCAGTTTATCGTTGGGTAATTTGGGCTACACCTTC.

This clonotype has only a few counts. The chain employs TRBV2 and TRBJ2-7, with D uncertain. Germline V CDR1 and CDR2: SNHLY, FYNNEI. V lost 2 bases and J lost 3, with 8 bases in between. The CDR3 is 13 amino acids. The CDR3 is CASSEPGNYEQYV. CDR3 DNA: TGTGCCAGCAGTGAACCAGGCAACTACGAGCAGTACGTC.

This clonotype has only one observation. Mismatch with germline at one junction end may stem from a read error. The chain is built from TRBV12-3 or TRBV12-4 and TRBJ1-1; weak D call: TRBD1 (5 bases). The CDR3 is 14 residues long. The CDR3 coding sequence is TGTGCCAGCAGTTCCGGGACCGGTTTTCCTGGGGCTTCCTTT. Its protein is CASSSGTGFPGASF.

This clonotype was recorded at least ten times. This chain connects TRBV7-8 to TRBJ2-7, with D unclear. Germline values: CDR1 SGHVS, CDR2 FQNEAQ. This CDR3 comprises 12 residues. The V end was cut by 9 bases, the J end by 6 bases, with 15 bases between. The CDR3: CASQTPKGEQYF. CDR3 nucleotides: TGTGCCAGTCAGACACCAAAGGGCGAGCAGTACTTC.

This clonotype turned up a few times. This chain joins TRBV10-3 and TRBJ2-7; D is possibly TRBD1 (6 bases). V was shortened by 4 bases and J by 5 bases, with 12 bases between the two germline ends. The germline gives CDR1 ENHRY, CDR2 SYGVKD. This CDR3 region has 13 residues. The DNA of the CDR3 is TGTGCCATCAGTGTAGACAGGAGAAACGAGCAGTACGTC. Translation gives CAISVDRRNEQYV.

In nucleotides, the CDR3 is TGCAGTGCTAGAGTGTCCACTAGCGGGGGTTACGAGCAGTACGTC. As protein: CSARVSTSGGYEQYV. This chain connects TRBV20-1 to TRBJ2-7; 11 bases fit TRBD2. The CDR3 is made up of 15 amino acids. The ends lost 1 base at V and 4 bases at J; junction bases unmatched: 6. The V gene's germline CDR1 is DFQATT and CDR2 SNEGSKA (reference sequence).

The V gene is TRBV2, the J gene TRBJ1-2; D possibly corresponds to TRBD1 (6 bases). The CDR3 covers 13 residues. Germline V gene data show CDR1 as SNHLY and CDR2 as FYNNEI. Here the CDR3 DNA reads TGTGACGCAGCCTCAGGGGCCATTTATGGCTACACCTTC. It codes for CDAASGAIYGYTF. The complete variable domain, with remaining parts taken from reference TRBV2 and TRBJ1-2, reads EPEVTQTPSHQVTQMGQEVILRCVPISNHLYFYWYRQILGQKVEFLVSFYNNEISEKSEIFDDQFSVERPDGSNFTLKIRSTKLEDSAMYFCDAASGAIYGYTFGSGTRLTVV.

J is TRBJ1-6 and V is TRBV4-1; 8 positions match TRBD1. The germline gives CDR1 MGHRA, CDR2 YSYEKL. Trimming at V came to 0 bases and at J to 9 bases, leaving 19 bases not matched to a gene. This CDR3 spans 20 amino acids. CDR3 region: CASSQDNLGQGTWISSPLHF. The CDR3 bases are TGCGCCAGCAGCCAAGATAACCTTGGACAGGGTACCTGGATAAGTTCACCCCTCCACTTT.

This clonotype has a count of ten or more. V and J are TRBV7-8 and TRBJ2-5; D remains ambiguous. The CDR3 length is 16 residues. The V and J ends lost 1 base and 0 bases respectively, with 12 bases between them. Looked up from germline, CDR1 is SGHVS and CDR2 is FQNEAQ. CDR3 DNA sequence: TGTGCCAGCAGCTTAGAATACGCAGAGTACCAAGAGACCCAGTACTTC. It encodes CASSLEYAEYQETQYF. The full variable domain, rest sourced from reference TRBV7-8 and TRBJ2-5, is GAGVSQSPRYKVAKRGQDVALRCDPISGHVSLFWYQQALGQGPEFLTYFQNEAQLDKSGLPSDRFFAERPEGSVSTLKIQRTQQEDSAVYLCASSLEYAEYQETQYFGPGTRLLVL.

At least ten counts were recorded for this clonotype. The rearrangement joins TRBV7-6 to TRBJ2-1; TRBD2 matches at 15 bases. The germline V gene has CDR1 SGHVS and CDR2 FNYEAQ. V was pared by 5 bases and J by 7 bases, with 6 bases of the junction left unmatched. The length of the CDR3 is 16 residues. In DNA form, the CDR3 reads TGTGCCAGCAGCGGCCCGGGACTAGCGGGGGGTAATGAGCAGTTCTTC. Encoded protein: CASSGPGLAGGNEQFF.

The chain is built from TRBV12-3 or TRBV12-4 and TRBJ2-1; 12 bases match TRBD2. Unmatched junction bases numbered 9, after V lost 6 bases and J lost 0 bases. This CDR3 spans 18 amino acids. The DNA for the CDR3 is TGTGCCAGCAGCCTCCGGACTAGCGGGGCTAGCTCCTACAATGAGCAGTTCTTC. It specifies CASSLRTSGASSYNEQFF.

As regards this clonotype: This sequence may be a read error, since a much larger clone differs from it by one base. CDR3 nucleotide sequence: TGTGCCAGCAACTTAGGGACAGGCGATTACAATGAGCAGTTCTTC. Protein product: CASNLGTGDYNEQFF. The gene calls are TRBV7-9 and TRBJ2-1; TRBD1 agrees at 8 bases. The CDR3 loop spans 15 amino acids. The germline V gene encodes CDR1 SEHNR and CDR2 FQNEAQ (reference sequence).

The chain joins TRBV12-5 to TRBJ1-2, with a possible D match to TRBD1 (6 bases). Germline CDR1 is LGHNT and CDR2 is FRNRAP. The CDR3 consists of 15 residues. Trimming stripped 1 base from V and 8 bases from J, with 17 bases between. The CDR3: CASGLDGRGRGGYTF. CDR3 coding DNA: TGTGCTAGTGGTTTGGATGGCAGGGGAAGAGGGGGCTACACCTTC.

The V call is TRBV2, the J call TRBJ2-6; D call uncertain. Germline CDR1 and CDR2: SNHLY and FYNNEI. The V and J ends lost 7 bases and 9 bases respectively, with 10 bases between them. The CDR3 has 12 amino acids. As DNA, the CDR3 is TGTGCCAGCATGGCCTTGGACAACGTCCTGACTTTC. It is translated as CASMALDNVLTF.

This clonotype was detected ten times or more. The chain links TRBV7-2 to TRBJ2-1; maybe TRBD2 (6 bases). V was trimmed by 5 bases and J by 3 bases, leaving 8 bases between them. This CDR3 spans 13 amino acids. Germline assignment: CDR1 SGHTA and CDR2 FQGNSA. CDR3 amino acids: CASSLDYYNEQFF. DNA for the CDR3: TGTGCCAGCAGCCTGGACTACTACAATGAGCAGTTCTTC.

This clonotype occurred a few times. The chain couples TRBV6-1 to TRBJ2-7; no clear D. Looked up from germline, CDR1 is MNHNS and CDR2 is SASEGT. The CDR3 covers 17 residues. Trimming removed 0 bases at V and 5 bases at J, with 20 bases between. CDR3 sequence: CASSEADGRTDGHEQYV. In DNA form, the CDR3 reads TGTGCCAGCAGTGAAGCGGACGGCAGGACCGACGGCCACGAGCAGTACGTC.

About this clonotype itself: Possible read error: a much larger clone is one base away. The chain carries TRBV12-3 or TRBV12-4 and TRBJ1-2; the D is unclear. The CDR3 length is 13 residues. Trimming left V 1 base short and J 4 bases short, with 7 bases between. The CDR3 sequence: CASSLVPFYGYTF. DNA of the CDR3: TGTGCCAGCAGTTTAGTCCCCTTCTATGGCTACACCTTC.

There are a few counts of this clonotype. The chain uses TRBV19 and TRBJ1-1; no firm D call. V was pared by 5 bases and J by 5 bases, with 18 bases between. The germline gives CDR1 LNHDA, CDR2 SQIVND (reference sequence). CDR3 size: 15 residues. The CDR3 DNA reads TGTGCCAGTAGTGAGTTCGGCGGAGGGAGGACTGAAGCTTTCTTT. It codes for CASSEFGGGRTEAFF.